Below, 27 T cell receptor beta chains from the same sample are listed, as sequenced in a study of blood T cell repertoires in COVID-19. The method was immunoSEQ multiplex PCR; TCRdb's version includes in-frame clones alone and lacks a portion of them. The sample yields about 46,000 clones, under 95% seen once. Sequenced sample: peripheral blood. All receptors come from a man between 45 and 60 years old with acute or convalescent COVID-19.

This chain uses TRBV5-1 with TRBJ1-1; no reliable D call. Germline V lookup: CDR1 SGHRS, CDR2 YFSETQ. CDR3 size: 15 residues. The germline V and J ends were trimmed by 3 bases and 1 base, with 13 bases remaining between them. The CDR3 sequence: CASSSTFSTNTEAFF. In DNA form, the CDR3 reads TGCGCCAGCAGCTCCACATTCAGTACGAACACTGAAGCTTTCTTT. Full variable domain (remainder filled in from reference TRBV5-1 and TRBJ1-1): KAGVTQTPRYLIKTRGQQVTLSCSPISGHRSVSWYQQTPGQGLQFLFEYFSETQRNKGNFPGRFSGRQFSNSRSEMNVSTLELGDSALYLCASSSTFSTNTEAFFGQGTRLTVV.

Here the CDR3 reads CASSVLQGNQPQHF. The CDR3 DNA follows: TGTGCCAGCAGTGTATTACAGGGGAATCAGCCCCAGCATTTT. The chain combines TRBV2 with TRBJ1-5; 7 positions match TRBD1. V was clipped by 4 bases and J by 4 bases; unmatched bases: 4. This CDR3 is 14 amino acids long. Germline V gene data show CDR1 as SNHLY and CDR2 as FYNNEI.

The genes are TRBV19 and TRBJ2-2; D is possibly TRBD1 (6 bases). This CDR3 region has 15 residues. Germline CDR1 LNHDA, CDR2 SQIVND (reference sequence). The V and J ends lost 3 bases and 3 bases respectively, with 11 bases between them. CDR3 amino acids: CASSITGSYTGELFF. For the CDR3, the DNA is TGTGCCAGTAGTATCACAGGGTCCTACACCGGGGAGCTGTTTTTT.

The count of this clone is one. The chain recombines TRBV12-3 or TRBV12-4 with TRBJ1-1, with no clear D. V lost 3 bases, J lost 1 base, and 6 bases lay in between. The CDR3 extends over 13 amino acids. The CDR3 sequence is CASSLMANTEAFF. CDR3 nucleotide sequence: TGTGCCAGCAGTTTGATGGCGAACACTGAAGCTTTCTTT.

This sequence joins TRBV5-4 and TRBJ2-2, with a weak D call TRBD1 (5 bases). This CDR3 has 13 residues. V shed 4 bases and J shed 4 bases, with 8 bases lying between them. CDR1 is SGHNT and CDR2 is YYREEE in the germline V gene (reference sequence). CDR3 DNA sequence: TGTGCCAGCAGCCGAGACAGCACCGGGGAGCTGTTTTTT. This translates into CASSRDSTGELFF.

The J gene is TRBJ1-5, the V gene TRBV9; possibly TRBD1 for D (5 bases). Germline loops: CDR1 SGDLS, CDR2 YYNGEE. V lost 1 base and J 3 bases, leaving 11 bases between the germline ends. The CDR3 runs to 15 residues. In DNA, the CDR3 is TGTGCCAGCAGCGTAAGTGGACAACTCAATCAGCCCCAGCATTTT. It yields the protein CASSVSGQLNQPQHF.

V is TRBV5-1 and J is TRBJ2-1; no firm D call. The V end was cut by 3 bases, the J end by 6 bases, with 7 bases between. CDR3 length: 12 amino acids. Germline V gene sequence: CDR1 SGHRS, CDR2 YFSETQ. The DNA for the CDR3 is TGCGCCAGCAGCTCCCTAGGCAATGAGCAGTTCTTC. It encodes CASSSLGNEQFF.

As DNA, the CDR3 is TGTGCCTGGTCACAGGGGATGAACACTGAAGCTTTCTTT. Translating it yields CAWSQGMNTEAFF. The chain is built from TRBV30 and TRBJ1-1; 7 bases line up with TRBD1. Looked up from germline, CDR1 is GTSNPN and CDR2 is SVGIG (reference sequence). The V segment lost 5 bases and the J segment 0 bases; nucleotides outside the gene matches: 3. The CDR3 is 13 amino acids.

The chain joins TRBV11-3 to TRBJ1-1; D might be TRBD1 (5 bases). CDR1 and CDR2 from the germline V gene are SGHNT and YENEEA. The germline V and J ends were trimmed by 5 bases and 0 bases, with 7 bases remaining between them. CDR3 length: 13 residues. CDR3 nucleotides: TGTGCCAGCAGCAAGGACATGAACACTGAAGCTTTCTTT. It encodes CASSKDMNTEAFF.

CDR3 in DNA: TGTGCCAGCAGCCCGGATGGGACTAGCATAACCTACGAGCAGTACTTC. Protein product: CASSPDGTSITYEQYF. The chain recombines TRBV28 with TRBJ2-7, with 9 bases fitting TRBD2. Germline assignment: CDR1 MDHEN and CDR2 SYDVKM. The V segment lost 6 bases and the J segment 2 bases; nucleotides outside the gene matches: 11. This CDR3 has 16 amino acids.

The gene calls are TRBV5-1 and TRBJ2-1; 8 bases agree with TRBD2. This CDR3 has 15 amino acids. The trim removed 2 bases at V and 7 bases at J, leaving 8 bases unmatched. In germline, CDR1 is SGHRS, CDR2 YFSETQ. The CDR3 protein is CASSFSGGARNEQFF. The CDR3, as DNA: TGCGCCAGCAGCTTCTCGGGGGGGGCCCGGAATGAGCAGTTCTTC.

The chain couples TRBV12-3 or TRBV12-4 to TRBJ1-1, with D unclear. The CDR3 is 13 residues long. V lost 10 bases to trimming and J lost 2 bases, with 14 bases between them. For the CDR3, the DNA is TGTGCCACCCGTAAAGGAGTTAACACTGAAGCTTTCTTT. It yields the protein CATRKGVNTEAFF.

The chain employs TRBV2 and TRBJ2-5; no clear D gene. The CDR3 consists of 15 residues. The germline CDR1 and CDR2 sequences are SNHLY and FYNNEI. V was pared by 4 bases and J by 2 bases, with 14 bases between. CDR3 nucleotides: TGTGCCAGCAGTGGATCTTTCGGAGTACAAGAGACCCAGTACTTC. Its translation is CASSGSFGVQETQYF.

V is TRBV18 and J is TRBJ2-2; perhaps TRBD2 as D (7 bases). V was cut by 1 base and J by 3 bases, with 12 bases left in between. This CDR3 is 16 amino acids long. Germline assignment: CDR1 KGHSH and CDR2 LQKENI. The CDR3 region has the DNA TGTGCCAGCTCACCACTGTCGGGGGGCTACACCGGGGAGCTGTTTTTT. It is translated as CASSPLSGGYTGELFF.

This clone occurred once. The rearrangement joins TRBV2 to TRBJ1-6, with D possibly being TRBD1 (6 bases). V lost 7 bases and J 6 bases, leaving 10 bases between the germline ends. Germline loops: CDR1 SNHLY, CDR2 FYNNEI. The CDR3 runs to 13 residues. This CDR3 reads CASTRDINSPLHF. The CDR3 DNA sequence: TGTGCCAGCACCCGGGACATTAATTCACCCCTCCACTTT.

The chain has TRBV15 and TRBJ2-3, with a tentative D call TRBD1 (5 bases). This CDR3 region has 16 residues. Trimming took off 5 bases at V and 2 bases at J, with 17 bases between the two ends. Germline V CDR1 and CDR2: LNHNV, YYDKDF (reference sequence). CDR3 sequence (DNA): TGTGCCACCAGCGGTTCCAGACAGTCCTTCACAGATACGCAGTATTTT. Translating it yields CATSGSRQSFTDTQYF. The full variable domain, its missing parts supplied by reference TRBV15 and TRBJ2-3, is DAMVIQNPRYQVTQFGKPVTLSCSQTLNHNVMYWYQQKSSQAPKLLFHYYDKDFNNEADTPDNFQSRRPNTSFCFLDIRSPGLGDTAMYLCATSGSRQSFTDTQYFGPGTRLTVL.

The gene calls are TRBV6-5 and TRBJ1-1; D gene uncertain. Trimming left V 5 bases short and J 6 bases short, with 19 bases between. CDR1 and CDR2 from the germline V gene are MNHEY and SVGAGI. The CDR3 has 15 residues. The CDR3 nucleotides read TGTGCCAGCAGTCTCCCGGGAAGTGGTGTCGCTGAAGCTTTCTTT. Its protein product is CASSLPGSGVAEAFF.

This clone was counted a few times. This chain uses TRBV5-1 with TRBJ2-2, with unresolved D. The CDR3 covers 15 residues. Per the germline V gene, CDR1 is SGHRS and CDR2 is YFSETQ. Trimming pared 0 bases from V and 1 base from J, leaving 7 bases between. The CDR3 protein is CASSLGVLNTGELFF. CDR3 coding DNA: TGCGCCAGCAGCTTGGGAGTTTTGAACACCGGGGAGCTGTTTTTT.

The genes are TRBV5-3 and TRBJ2-7; 11 positions match TRBD1. TRBV5-3 is given ORF status, its function remaining uncertain. Germline trimming cut 6 bases from V and 6 bases from J; bases unmatched to any gene: 8. The CDR3 runs 14 residues. CDR3 DNA sequence: TGTGCCAGAATCTCGGGACAGGGGGTAACCGAGCAGTACTTC. Translating gives CARISGQGVTEQYF.

The CDR3 reads CAWSEGTVDEKLFF. DNA for the CDR3: TGTGCCTGGAGTGAAGGGACAGTGGATGAAAAACTGTTTTTT. This chain uses TRBV30 with TRBJ1-4, with TRBD1 matching 7 bases. After removal of 1 base from V and 6 bases from J, the junction contained 5 bases not matched to a gene. Germline CDR1 is GTSNPN and CDR2 is SVGIG (reference sequence). This CDR3 contains 14 residues. Combining the CDR3 with reference TRBV30 and TRBJ1-4 gives the whole variable domain SQTIHQWPATLVQPVGSPLSLECTVEGTSNPNLYWYRQAAGRGLQLLFYSVGIGQISSEVPQNLSASRPQDRQFILSSKKLLLSDSGFYLCAWSEGTVDEKLFFGSGTQLSVL.

The rearrangement links TRBV11-2 to TRBJ2-7; a possible D gene is TRBD1 (5 bases). V was pared by 3 bases and J by 2 bases, with 11 bases between. Germline V gene lookup returns CDR1 SGHAT and CDR2 FQNNGV. CDR3 length: 14 amino acids. CDR3 residues: CASSFLGATYEQYF. The CDR3 coding sequence is TGTGCCAGCAGCTTCTTAGGGGCCACCTACGAGCAGTACTTC.

This clone was recorded only once. The chain links TRBV6-1 to TRBJ1-6; D may be TRBD1 (5 bases). This CDR3 region has 15 residues. V lost 0 bases and J lost 10, with 13 bases in between. In germline, CDR1 is MNHNS, CDR2 SASEGT. Written as DNA, the CDR3 is TGTGCCAGCAGTGAAGCGATCGGGGGTGGGTCACCCCTCCACTTT. It is translated as CASSEAIGGGSPLHF.

The rearrangement links TRBV7-2 to TRBJ2-3; D possibly corresponds to TRBD2 (5 bases). The CDR3 totals 13 residues. The germline V gene encodes CDR1 SGHTA and CDR2 FQGNSA. The V gene lost 3 bases and the J gene lost 3 bases, with 7 bases spanning the gap. The CDR3 here is CASSFRGTDTQYF. The CDR3 coding sequence is TGTGCCAGCAGCTTTCGGGGAACAGATACGCAGTATTTT.

The V call is TRBV5-1, the J call TRBJ2-3; 9 bases match TRBD2. The CDR3 spans 15 residues. Per germline, CDR1 SGHRS and CDR2 YFSETQ. V shed 0 bases, J shed 2 bases, and the junction held 1 base outside the gene matches. The CDR3 coding sequence is TGCGCCAGCAGCTTGGAGCGGGGGGTCACAGATACGCAGTATTTT. Translated: CASSLERGVTDTQYF.

CDR3 region: CASGLGTAGANVLTF. CDR3 DNA: TGTGCTAGTGGTTTGGGTACAGCTGGGGCCAACGTCCTGACTTTC. V is TRBV12-5 and J is TRBJ2-6, with D unclear. The CDR3 is 15 amino acids. V was clipped by 1 base and J by 2 bases, with 6 bases between them. In germline, CDR1 is LGHNT, CDR2 FRNRAP.

The CDR3 is CASSLASRVQETQYF. The CDR3 nucleotides read TGCGCCAGCAGCTTGGCTTCCCGGGTTCAAGAGACCCAGTACTTC. This chain links TRBV5-1 with TRBJ2-5; D is unresolved. The germline gives CDR1 SGHRS, CDR2 YFSETQ. V was pared by 0 bases and J by 2 bases, with 11 bases between. This CDR3 is 15 amino acids long.

The rearrangement joins TRBV7-2 to TRBJ2-7; D is undetermined. Germline-derived CDR1 and CDR2 are SGHTA and FQGNSA. Deletions cut 3 bases from V and 2 bases from J, with 8 bases between. The CDR3 totals 13 residues. The CDR3, as DNA: TGTGCCAGCAGCTTCGTCGGAGCCTACGAGCAGTACTTC. It is translated as CASSFVGAYEQYF. The full variable domain, in which reference TRBV7-2 and TRBJ2-7 provide the parts outside the CDR3, is GAGVSQSPSNKVTEKGKDVELRCDPISGHTALYWYRQSLGQGLEFLIYFQGNSAPDKSGLPSDRFSAERTGGSVSTLTIQRTQQEDSAVYLCASSFVGAYEQYFGPGTRLTVT.